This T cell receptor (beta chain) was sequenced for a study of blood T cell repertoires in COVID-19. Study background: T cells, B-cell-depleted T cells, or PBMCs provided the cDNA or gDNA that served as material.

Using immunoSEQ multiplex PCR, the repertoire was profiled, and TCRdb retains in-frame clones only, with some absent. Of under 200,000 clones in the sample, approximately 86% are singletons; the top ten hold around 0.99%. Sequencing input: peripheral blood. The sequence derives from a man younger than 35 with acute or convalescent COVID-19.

CDR3 amino acids: CASSPAQGLLNYGYTF. In DNA form, the CDR3 reads TGTGCCAGCAGCCCCGCCCAAGGACTGCTTAACTATGGCTACACCTTC. The J gene is TRBJ1-2, the V gene TRBV9, with D uncertain. The CDR3 totals 16 residues. Germline V gives CDR1 SGDLS, CDR2 YYNGEE. Trimming left V 4 bases short and J 1 base short, with 17 bases between. Complete variable domain (other parts from reference TRBV9 and TRBJ1-2): DSGVTQTPKHLITATGQRVTLRCSPRSGDLSVYWYQQSLDQGLQFLIQYYNGEERAKGNILERFSAQQFPDLHSELNLSSLELGDSALYFCASSPAQGLLNYGYTFGSGTRLTVV.